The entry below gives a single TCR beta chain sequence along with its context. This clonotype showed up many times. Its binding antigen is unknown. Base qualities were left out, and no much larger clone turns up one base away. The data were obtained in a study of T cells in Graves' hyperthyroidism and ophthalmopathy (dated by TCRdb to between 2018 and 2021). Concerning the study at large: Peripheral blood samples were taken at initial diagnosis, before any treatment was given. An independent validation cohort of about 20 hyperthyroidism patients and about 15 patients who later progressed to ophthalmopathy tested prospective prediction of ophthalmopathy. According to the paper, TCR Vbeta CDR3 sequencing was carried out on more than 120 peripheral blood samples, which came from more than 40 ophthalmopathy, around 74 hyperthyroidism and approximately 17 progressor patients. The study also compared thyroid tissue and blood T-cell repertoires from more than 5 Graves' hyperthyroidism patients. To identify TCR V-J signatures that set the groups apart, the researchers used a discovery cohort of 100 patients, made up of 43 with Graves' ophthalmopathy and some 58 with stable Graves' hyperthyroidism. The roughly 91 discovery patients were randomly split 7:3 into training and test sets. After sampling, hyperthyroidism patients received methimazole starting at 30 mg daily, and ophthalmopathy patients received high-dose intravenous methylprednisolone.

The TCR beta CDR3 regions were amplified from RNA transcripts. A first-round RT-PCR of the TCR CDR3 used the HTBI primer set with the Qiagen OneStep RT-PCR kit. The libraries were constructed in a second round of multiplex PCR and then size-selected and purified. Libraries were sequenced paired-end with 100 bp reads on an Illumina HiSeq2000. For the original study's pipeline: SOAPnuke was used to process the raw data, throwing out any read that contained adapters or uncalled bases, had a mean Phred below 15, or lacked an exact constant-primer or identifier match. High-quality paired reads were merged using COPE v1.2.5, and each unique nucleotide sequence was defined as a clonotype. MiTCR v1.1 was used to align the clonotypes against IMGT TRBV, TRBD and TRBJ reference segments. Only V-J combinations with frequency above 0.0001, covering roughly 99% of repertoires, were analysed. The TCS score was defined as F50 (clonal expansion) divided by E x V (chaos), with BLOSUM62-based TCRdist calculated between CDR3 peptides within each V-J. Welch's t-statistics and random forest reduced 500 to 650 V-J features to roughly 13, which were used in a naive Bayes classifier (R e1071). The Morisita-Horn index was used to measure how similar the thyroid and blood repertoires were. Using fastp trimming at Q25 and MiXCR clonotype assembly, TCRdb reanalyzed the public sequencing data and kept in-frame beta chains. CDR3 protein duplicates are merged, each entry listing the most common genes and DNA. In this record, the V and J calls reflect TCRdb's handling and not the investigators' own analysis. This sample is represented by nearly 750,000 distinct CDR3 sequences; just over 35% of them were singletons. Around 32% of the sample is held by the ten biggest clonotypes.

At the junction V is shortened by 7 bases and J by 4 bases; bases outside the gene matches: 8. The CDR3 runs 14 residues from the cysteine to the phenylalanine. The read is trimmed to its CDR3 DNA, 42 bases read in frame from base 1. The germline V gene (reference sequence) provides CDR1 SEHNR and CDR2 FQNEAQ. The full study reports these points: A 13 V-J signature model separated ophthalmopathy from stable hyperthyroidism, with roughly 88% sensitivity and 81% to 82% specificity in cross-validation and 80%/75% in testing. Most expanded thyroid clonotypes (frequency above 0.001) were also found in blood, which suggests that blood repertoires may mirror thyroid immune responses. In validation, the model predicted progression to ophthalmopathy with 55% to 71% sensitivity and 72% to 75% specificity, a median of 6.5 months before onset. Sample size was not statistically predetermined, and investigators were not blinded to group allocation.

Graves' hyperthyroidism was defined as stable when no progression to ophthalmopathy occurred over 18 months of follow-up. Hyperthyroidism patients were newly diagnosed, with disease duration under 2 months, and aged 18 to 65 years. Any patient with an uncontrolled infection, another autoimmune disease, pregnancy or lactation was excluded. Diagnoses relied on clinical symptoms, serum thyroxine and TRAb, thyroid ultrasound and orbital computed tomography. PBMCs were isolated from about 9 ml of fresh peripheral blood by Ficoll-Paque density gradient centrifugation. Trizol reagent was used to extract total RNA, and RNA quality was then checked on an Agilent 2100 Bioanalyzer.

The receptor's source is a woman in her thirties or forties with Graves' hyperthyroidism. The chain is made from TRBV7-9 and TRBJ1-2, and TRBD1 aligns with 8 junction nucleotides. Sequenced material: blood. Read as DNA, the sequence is TGTGCCAGCAAGGGGGACAGGCGTCCCTATGGCTACACCTTC. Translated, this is CASKGDRRPYGYTF.